This TCR beta chain is from a study of vaccination and CD4 T cells after COVID-19. Looked up from germline, CDR1 is SGHRS and CDR2 is YFSETQ. There are 16 residues in the CDR3. V gave up 1 base and J gave up 3 bases, with 11 bases separating them. Each CDR3 protein is one row after TCRdb ran MiXCR on the PCR reads. The data show roughly 30,000 distinct CDR3 sequences, 45% to 55% seen once. Time point given: late sampling 161 to 241 days after vaccination in three convalescent patients. The receptor's source is a human donor who had recovered from COVID-19. V gene TRBV5-1 combines with J gene TRBJ1-6; no clear D gene. The specimen was CD4+ T cells from blood, collected about 7 months after SARS-CoV-2 vaccination. This chain's CDR3 is CASSLSAAIYNSPLHF. For the CDR3, the DNA is TGCGCCAGCAGCTTGAGCGCCGCCATCTATAATTCACCCCTCCACTTT.